This T cell receptor (beta chain) is drawn from a study of preoperative IRX-2 immunotherapy in early breast cancer. Sequenced by immunoSEQ multiplex PCR; TCRdb stores in-frame clones only, minus some. Found here are about 26,000 clones, about 68% of them singletons; the top ten hold less than 8%. This clone showed up just once. V was clipped by 3 bases and J by 4 bases; unmatched bases: 5. CDR1 SGHVS and CDR2 FNYEAQ come from the germline V gene. This CDR3 is 15 amino acids long. Regarding treatment: preoperative locoregional IRX-2 cytokine immunotherapy. Samples came from a phase Ib trial of preoperative locoregional IRX-2 cytokine immunotherapy.

This rearrangement joins TRBV7-6 to TRBJ2-7; 11 nucleotides match TRBD1. Sequenced material: lymph node tissue, taken after IRX-2 immunotherapy. This clonotype was sampled from a human donor with breast cancer. In DNA, the CDR3 is TGTGCCAGCAGCTTCCGGACAGGGGGCGAGTACGAGCAGTACTTC. Translation gives CASSFRTGGEYEQYF.